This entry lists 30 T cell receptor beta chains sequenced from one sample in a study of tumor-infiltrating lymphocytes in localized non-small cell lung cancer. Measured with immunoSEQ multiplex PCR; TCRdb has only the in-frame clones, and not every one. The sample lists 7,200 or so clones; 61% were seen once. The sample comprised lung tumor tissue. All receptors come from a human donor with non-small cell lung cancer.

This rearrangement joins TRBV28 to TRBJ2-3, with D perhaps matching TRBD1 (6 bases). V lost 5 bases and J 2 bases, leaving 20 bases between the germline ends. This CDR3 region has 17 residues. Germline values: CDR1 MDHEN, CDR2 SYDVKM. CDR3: CASSVNPTGIPTDTQYF. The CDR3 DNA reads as TGTGCCAGCAGTGTTAACCCGACAGGAATACCCACAGATACGCAGTATTTT.

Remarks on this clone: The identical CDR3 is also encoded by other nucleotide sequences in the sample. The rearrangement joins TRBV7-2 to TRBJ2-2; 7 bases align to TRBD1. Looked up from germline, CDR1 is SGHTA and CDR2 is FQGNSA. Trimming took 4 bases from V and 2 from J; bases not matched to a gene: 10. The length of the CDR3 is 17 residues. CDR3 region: CASSSPGQSVNTGELFF. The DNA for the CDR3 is TGTGCCAGCAGCTCGCCGGGACAGAGTGTAAACACCGGGGAGCTGTTTTTT.

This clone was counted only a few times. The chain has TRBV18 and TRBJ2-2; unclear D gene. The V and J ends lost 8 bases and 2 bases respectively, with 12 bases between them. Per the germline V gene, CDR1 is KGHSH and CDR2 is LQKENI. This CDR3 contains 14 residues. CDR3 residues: CASDGVKNTGELFF. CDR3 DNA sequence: TGTGCCAGCGACGGAGTAAAAAACACCGGGGAGCTGTTTTTT. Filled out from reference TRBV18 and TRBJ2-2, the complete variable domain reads NAGVMQNPRHLVRRRGQEARLRCSPMKGHSHVYWYRQLPEEGLKFMVYLQKENIIDESGMPKERFSAEFPKEGPSILRIQQVVRGDSAAYFCASDGVKNTGELFFGEGSRLTVL.

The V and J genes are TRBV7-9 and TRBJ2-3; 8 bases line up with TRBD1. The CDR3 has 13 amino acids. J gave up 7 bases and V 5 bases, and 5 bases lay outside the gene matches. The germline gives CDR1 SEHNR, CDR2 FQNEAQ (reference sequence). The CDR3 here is CASSEDREHTQYF. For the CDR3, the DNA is TGTGCCAGCAGCGAGGACAGGGAACATACGCAGTATTTT.

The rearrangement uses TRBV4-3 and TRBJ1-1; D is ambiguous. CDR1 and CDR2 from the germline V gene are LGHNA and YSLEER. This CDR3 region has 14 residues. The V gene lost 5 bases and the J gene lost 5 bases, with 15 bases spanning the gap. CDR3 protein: CASSSRSLGTEAFF. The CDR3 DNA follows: TGCGCCAGCAGCTCAAGGAGTCTGGGTACTGAAGCTTTCTTT.

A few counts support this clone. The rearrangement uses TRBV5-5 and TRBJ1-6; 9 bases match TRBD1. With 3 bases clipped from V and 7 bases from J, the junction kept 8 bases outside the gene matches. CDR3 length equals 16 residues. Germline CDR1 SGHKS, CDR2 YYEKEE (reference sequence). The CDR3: CASSSYRDRGNSPLHF. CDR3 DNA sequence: TGTGCCAGCAGCTCATACCGAGACAGGGGGAATTCACCCCTCCACTTT.

This CDR3 is CASSSGTGWGDNIQYF. In DNA form, the CDR3 reads TGCGCCAGCAGCTCGGGGACAGGGTGGGGAGACAACATTCAGTACTTC. The chain carries TRBV5-1 and TRBJ2-4, with TRBD1 identical over 9 bases. The CDR3 is 16 residues long. The V and J ends lost 3 bases and 7 bases, in that order; junction bases with no gene match: 11. CDR1 and CDR2 (germline): SGHRS, YFSETQ.

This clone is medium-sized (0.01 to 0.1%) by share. CDR3 in amino acids: CASSLSGTGPSYEQYF. CDR3 DNA: TGTGCCAGCAGCTTATCCGGGACAGGGCCATCCTACGAGCAGTACTTC. V gene TRBV7-9 combines with J gene TRBJ2-7, with TRBD1 matching 9 bases. The CDR3 has 16 residues. The V segment lost 2 bases and the J segment 1 base; nucleotides outside the gene matches: 6. In germline, CDR1 is SEHNR, CDR2 FQNEAQ (reference sequence).

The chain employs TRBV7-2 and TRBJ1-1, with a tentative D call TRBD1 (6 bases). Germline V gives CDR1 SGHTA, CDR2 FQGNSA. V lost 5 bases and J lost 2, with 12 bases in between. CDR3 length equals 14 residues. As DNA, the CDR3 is TGTGCCAGCAGCATGGGACACCTAAACACTGAAGCTTTCTTT. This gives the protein CASSMGHLNTEAFF.

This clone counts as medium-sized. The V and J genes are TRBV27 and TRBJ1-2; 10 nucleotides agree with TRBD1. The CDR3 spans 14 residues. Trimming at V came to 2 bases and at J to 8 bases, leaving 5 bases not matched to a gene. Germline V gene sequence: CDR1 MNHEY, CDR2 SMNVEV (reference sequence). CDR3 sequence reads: CASSLRQGARGYTF. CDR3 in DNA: TGTGCCAGCAGTTTACGACAGGGGGCGCGGGGCTACACCTTC.

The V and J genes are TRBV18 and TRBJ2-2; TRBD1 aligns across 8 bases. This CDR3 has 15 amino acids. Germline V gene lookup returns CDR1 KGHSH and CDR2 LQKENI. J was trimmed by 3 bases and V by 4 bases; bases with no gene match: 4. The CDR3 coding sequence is TGTGCCAGCTCACAGGACAGGGTCGACACCGGGGAGCTGTTTTTT. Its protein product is CASSQDRVDTGELFF.

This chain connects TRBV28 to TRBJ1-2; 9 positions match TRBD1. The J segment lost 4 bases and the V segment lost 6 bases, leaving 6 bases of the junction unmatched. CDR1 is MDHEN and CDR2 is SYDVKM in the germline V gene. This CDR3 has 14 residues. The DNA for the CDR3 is TGTGCCAGCAGCCTGCCGGGACAGGGCTATGGCTACACCTTC. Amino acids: CASSLPGQGYGYTF.

The CDR3, as DNA: TGTGCCAGCTCGCGACAGGGGTTGGACACTGAAGCTTTCTTT. Translating gives CASSRQGLDTEAFF. The rearrangement joins TRBV18 to TRBJ1-1; 8 bases align to TRBD1. There are 14 residues in the CDR3. The germline gives CDR1 KGHSH, CDR2 LQKENI. The ends lost 6 bases at V and 3 bases at J; junction bases unmatched: 6.

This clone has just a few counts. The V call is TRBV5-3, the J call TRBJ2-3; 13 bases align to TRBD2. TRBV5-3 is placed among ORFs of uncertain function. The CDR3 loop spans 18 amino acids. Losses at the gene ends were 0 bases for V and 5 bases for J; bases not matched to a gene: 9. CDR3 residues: CARSLAPGLAGFGDTQYF. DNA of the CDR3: TGTGCCAGAAGCTTGGCCCCGGGACTAGCGGGATTTGGAGATACGCAGTATTTT.

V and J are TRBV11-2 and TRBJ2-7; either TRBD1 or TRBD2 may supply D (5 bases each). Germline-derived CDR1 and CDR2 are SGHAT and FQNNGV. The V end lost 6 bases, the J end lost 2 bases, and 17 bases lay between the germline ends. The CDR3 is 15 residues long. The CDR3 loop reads CASSPLGAGPYEQYF. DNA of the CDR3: TGTGCCAGCAGTCCACTCGGGGCAGGGCCCTACGAGCAGTACTTC.

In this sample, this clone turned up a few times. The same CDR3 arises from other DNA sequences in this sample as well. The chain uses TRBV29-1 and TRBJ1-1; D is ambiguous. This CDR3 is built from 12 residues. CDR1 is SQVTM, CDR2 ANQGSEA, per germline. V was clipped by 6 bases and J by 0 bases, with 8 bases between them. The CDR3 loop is CSVLGLNTEAFF. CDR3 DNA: TGCAGCGTGTTAGGCCTGAACACTGAAGCTTTCTTT.

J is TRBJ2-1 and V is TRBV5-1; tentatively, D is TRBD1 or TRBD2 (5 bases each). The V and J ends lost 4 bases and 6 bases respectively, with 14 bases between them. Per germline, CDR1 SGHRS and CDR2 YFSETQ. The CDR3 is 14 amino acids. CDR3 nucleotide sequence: TGCGCCAGCAGCACTTCCGGGACCCTCAATGAGCAGTTCTTC. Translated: CASSTSGTLNEQFF.

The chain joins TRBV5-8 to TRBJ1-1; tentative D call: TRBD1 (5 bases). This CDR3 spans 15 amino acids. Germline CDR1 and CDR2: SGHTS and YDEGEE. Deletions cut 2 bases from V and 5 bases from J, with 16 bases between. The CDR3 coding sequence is TGTGCCAGCAGCTTCGGGGAGGGGCGCAGGACTGAAGCTTTCTTT. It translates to CASSFGEGRRTEAFF.

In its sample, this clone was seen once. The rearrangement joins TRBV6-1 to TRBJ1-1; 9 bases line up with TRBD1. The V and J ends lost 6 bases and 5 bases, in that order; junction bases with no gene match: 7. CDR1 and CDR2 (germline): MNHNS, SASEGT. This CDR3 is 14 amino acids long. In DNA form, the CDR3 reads TGTGCCAGCAGAGCCACAGGGGGCCGAACTGAAGCTTTCTTT. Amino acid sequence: CASRATGGRTEAFF.

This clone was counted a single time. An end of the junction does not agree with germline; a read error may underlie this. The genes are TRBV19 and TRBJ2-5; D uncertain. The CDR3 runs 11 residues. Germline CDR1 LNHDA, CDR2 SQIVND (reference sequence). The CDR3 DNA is TGTGCCAGTAGTGTAGAAGAGACCCAGTACTTC. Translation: CASSVEETQYF.

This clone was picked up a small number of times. The CDR3 DNA sequence: TGTGCCAGCAGTTTATCTGGAATCTACGAGCAGTACTTC. Residues: CASSLSGIYEQYF. The V gene is TRBV28, the J gene TRBJ2-7; the D is unclear. Trimming took 1 base from V and 3 from J, leaving 7 bases between them. Germline assignment: CDR1 MDHEN and CDR2 SYDVKM. The CDR3 length is 13 residues.

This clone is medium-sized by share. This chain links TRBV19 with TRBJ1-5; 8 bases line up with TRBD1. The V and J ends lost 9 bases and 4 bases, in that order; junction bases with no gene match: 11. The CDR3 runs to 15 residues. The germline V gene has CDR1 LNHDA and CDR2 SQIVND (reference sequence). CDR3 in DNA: TGTGCCAGCAGCGGGGCAGGGGGCAGGAATCAGCCCCAGCATTTT. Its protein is CASSGAGGRNQPQHF.

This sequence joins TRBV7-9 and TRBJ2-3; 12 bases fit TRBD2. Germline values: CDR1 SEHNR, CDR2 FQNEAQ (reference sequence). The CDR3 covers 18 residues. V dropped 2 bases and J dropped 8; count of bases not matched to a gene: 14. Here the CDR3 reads CASSLPLLAGGPGGTQYF. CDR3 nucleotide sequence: TGTGCCAGCAGCTTACCCCTGCTAGCGGGGGGGCCGGGAGGTACGCAGTATTTT.

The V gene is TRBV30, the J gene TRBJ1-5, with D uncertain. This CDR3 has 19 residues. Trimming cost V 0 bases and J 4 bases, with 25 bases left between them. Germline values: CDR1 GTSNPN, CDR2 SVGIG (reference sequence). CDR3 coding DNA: TGTGCCTGGAGTGTAAAGAAACCTCCAAGCCGCTCTGTGAATCAGCCCCAGCATTTT. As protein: CAWSVKKPPSRSVNQPQHF. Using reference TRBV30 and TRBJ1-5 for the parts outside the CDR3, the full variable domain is SQTIHQWPATLVQPVGSPLSLECTVEGTSNPNLYWYRQAAGRGLQLLFYSVGIGQISSEVPQNLSASRPQDRQFILSSKKLLLSDSGFYLCAWSVKKPPSRSVNQPQHFGDGTRLSIL.

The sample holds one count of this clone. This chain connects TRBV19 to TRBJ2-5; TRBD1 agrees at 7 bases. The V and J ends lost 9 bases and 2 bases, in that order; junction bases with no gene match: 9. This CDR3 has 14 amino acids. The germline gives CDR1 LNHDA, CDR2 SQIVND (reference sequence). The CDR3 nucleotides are TGTGCCAGCAACCCCAACAGGGGACAAGAGACCCAGTACTTC. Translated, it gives CASNPNRGQETQYF.

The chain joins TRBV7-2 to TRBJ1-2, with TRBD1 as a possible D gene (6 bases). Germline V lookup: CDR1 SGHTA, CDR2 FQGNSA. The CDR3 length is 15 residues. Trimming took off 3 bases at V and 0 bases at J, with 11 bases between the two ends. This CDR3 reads CASSFRDTSNYGYTF. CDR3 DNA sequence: TGTGCCAGCAGCTTCCGGGACACCTCTAACTATGGCTACACCTTC.

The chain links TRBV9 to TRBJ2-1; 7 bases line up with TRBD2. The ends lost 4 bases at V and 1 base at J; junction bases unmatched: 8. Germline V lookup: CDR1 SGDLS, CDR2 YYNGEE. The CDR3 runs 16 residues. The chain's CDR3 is CASSSRGGRSYNEQFF. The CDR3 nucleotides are TGTGCCAGCAGCTCCCGTGGCGGGAGATCCTACAATGAGCAGTTCTTC.

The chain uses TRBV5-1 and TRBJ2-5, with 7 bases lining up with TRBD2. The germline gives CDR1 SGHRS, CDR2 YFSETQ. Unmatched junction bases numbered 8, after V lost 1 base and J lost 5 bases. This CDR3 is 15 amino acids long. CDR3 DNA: TGCGCCAGCAGCTTGAGGGCTAGCGGCGGGGAGACCCAGTACTTC. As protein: CASSLRASGGETQYF.

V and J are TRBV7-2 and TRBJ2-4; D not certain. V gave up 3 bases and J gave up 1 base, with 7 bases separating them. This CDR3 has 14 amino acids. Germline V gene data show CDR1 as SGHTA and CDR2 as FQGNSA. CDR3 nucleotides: TGTGCCAGCAGCTTGGGCCTGGCCAAAAACATTCAGTACTTC. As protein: CASSLGLAKNIQYF.

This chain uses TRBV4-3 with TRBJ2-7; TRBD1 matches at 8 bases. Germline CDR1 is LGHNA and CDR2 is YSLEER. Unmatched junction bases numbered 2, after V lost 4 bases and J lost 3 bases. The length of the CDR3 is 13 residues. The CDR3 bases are TGCGCCAGCAGCCTGGACAGGGACTACGAGCAGTACTTC. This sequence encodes CASSLDRDYEQYF.